This TCR beta chain comes out of a study of T-cell reconstitution after alpha-beta-depleted transplantation in children. The authors prepared the TCRbeta library with unique molecular identifiers. A single record per CDR3 protein comes from TCRdb applying MiXCR to the PCR reads. The sample comprises a few hundred thousand distinct CDR3 sequences, about a tenth of which are singletons, and roughly 5% rests with the top ten. This CDR3 region has 15 residues. V is TRBV21-1 and J is TRBJ2-1; TRBD1 is the table's D call and was not checked against the DNA. TRBV21-1 is flagged as a pseudogene. Material: PBMCs from the stem cell graft donor, obtained from the stem cell graft. The clonotype was recovered from a human donor who donated a stem cell graft to a child with acute myeloid leukemia. CDR3 sequence: CASSVTGGGHNEQFF. The CDR3 DNA is TGTGCCAGCAGCGTTACAGGGGGTGGGCACAATGAGCAGTTCTTC.